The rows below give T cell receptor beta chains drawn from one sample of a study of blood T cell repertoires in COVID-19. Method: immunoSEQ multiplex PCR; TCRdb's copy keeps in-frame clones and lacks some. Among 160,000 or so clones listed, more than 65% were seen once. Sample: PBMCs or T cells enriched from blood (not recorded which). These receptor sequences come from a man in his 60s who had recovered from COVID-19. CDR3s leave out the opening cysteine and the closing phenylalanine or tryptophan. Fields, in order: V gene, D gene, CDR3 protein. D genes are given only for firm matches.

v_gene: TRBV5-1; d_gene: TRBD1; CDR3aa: ASSGGTGDYNEQF
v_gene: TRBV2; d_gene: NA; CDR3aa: ASSEALSTTYEQY
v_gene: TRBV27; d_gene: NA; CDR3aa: ASSPISGGTQPQH
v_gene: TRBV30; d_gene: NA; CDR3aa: AWTTGPYEKLF
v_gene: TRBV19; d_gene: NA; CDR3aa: ASSQDFSVGYT
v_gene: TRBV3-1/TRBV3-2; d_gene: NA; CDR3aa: ASSQRPTEYEQY
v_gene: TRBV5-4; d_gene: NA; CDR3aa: ASSPLAGSGYEQY
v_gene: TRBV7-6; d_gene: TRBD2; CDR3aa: ASSLDPGLAGEQY
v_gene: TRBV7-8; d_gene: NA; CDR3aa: ASSLIQEDEQY
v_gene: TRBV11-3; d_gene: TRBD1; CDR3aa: ASSLGTGPYNEQF
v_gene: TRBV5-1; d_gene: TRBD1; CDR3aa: ASSEGQASYNSPLH